This T cell receptor beta chain was sequenced in a study of cytomegalovirus exposure and HLA in healthy donors. Germline V CDR1 and CDR2: SGDLS, YYNGEE. The CDR3 is made up of 15 amino acids. V was pared by 0 bases and J by 10 bases, with 9 bases of the junction left unmatched. For this clone: Antigen: not known.

It was with 60 Vbeta and 13 Jbeta primers that the PCR ran. Assay used: immunoSEQ multiplex PCR; TCRdb lists only in-frame clones, some missing. Of 150,000 or so clones in the sample, approximately 84% were seen once. Study results and limitations: Later on, an analysis tied some 17,000 TCR beta sequences to HLA alleles at 0.05 false discovery rate.

This sequence joins TRBV9 and TRBJ2-1; 8 bases match TRBD2. This receptor was taken from a man aged 30 to 39 in good health and CMV-seronegative. The sample was PBMCs. CDR3 nucleotides: TGTGCCAGCAGCGTAGGGCGGGGGGCCCTCGCAGAGCAGTTCTTC. Translating gives CASSVGRGALAEQFF.